Below are 16 T cell receptor beta chains sequenced from a single sample in a study of blood T cell repertoires in COVID-19 (dated by TCRdb to the early 2020s). The method was the immunoSEQ multiplex PCR assay. The table comes from immuneACCESS by way of TCRdb, which keeps in-frame sequences with V and J called. Part of the clones is missing from these tables; in studies checked, under half for an unresolved V gene and the rest for unknown reasons. The sample table contains roughly 80,000 clones; only one count was recorded for around 89% of them. The biggest ten clones account for 8.5% to 9.5% of the sample. What was sequenced was peripheral blood. Receptors were obtained from a human donor in a cohort sampled during active COVID-19.

This clone was picked up a small number of times. The V call is TRBV5-1, the J call TRBJ2-7, with 8 bases matching TRBD2. V gave up 0 bases and J gave up 1 base; unmatched junction bases: 6. Germline V gene lookup returns CDR1 SGHRS and CDR2 YFSETQ. CDR3 length: 16 residues. CDR3 in DNA: TGCGCCAGCAGCTTGGTTAGCGGGAAAAATTCCTACGAGCAGTACTTC. Translated, it gives CASSLVSGKNSYEQYF.

This chain connects TRBV11-2 to TRBJ1-4; TRBD1 matches at 9 bases. The CDR3 is 16 residues long. V lost 4 bases, J lost 10 bases, and 13 bases stayed unmatched. Looked up from germline, CDR1 is SGHAT and CDR2 is FQNNGV. CDR3 residues: CASSWPPGQGSGKLFF. Here the CDR3 DNA reads TGTGCCAGCAGCTGGCCTCCGGGACAGGGCAGTGGAAAACTGTTTTTT.

The genes are TRBV2 and TRBJ2-3; D may be TRBD2 (6 bases). The CDR3 totals 15 residues. V was cut by 8 bases and J by 2 bases, with 17 bases left in between. Germline V gene sequence: CDR1 SNHLY, CDR2 FYNNEI. CDR3 amino acids: CASFWGELDTDTQYF. For the CDR3, the DNA is TGTGCCAGCTTCTGGGGGGAACTGGACACAGATACGCAGTATTTT.

The V gene is TRBV7-2, the J gene TRBJ1-5; tentative D call: TRBD1 (6 bases). Germline CDR1 is SGHTA and CDR2 is FQGNSA. V shed 1 base and J shed 1 base, with 14 bases lying between them. This CDR3 is 17 amino acids long. The CDR3: CASSLGGWGLSNQPQHF. The CDR3 nucleotides are TGTGCCAGCAGCTTAGGGGGTTGGGGGCTAAGCAATCAGCCCCAGCATTTT.

The chain couples TRBV5-8 to TRBJ2-1; TRBD2 might be the D (6 bases). Germline loops: CDR1 SGHTS, CDR2 YDEGEE. V lost 7 bases, J lost 6 bases, and 20 bases lay in between. The CDR3 spans 15 residues. The chain's CDR3 is CASGFLSTSPNEQFF. The DNA of the CDR3 is TGTGCCAGCGGATTCCTCTCGACTAGTCCCAATGAGCAGTTCTTC.

The V and J genes are TRBV5-1 and TRBJ1-2; a possible D gene is TRBD1 (6 bases). CDR1 is SGHRS and CDR2 is YFSETQ in the germline V gene. With 8 bases removed from V and 9 bases from J, the gap between germline ends came to 17 bases. CDR3 length equals 12 residues. The CDR3 bases are TGCGCCAGTTCCCGGGACAACCGGCGCTACACCTTC. Its translation: CASSRDNRRYTF.

This chain links TRBV6-5 with TRBJ2-1; the match to TRBD2 covers 7 bases. The germline gives CDR1 MNHEY, CDR2 SVGAGI. This CDR3 is 12 amino acids long. With 4 bases clipped from V and 8 bases from J, the junction kept 2 bases outside the gene matches. CDR3 amino acids: CASSLGGDEQFF. The CDR3 DNA is TGTGCCAGCAGTTTGGGGGGGGATGAGCAGTTCTTC.

V is TRBV10-3 and J is TRBJ2-7; TRBD2 matches at 11 bases. The CDR3 is made up of 14 amino acids. Trimming removed 5 bases from V and 4 bases from J; junction bases left unmatched: 4. Germline V lookup: CDR1 ENHRY, CDR2 SYGVKD. The CDR3 DNA is TGTGCCATCAGTACTAGCGGGAGTGATTACGAGCAGTACTTC. The encoded protein is CAISTSGSDYEQYF.

This clone was seen only once. V gene TRBV5-6 combines with J gene TRBJ2-1, with D possibly TRBD1 on 6 matching bases. Germline V lookup: CDR1 SGHDT, CDR2 YYEEEE. There are 15 residues in the CDR3. V lost 3 bases to trimming and J lost 4 bases, with 14 bases between them. The CDR3: CASSWGQGSYNEQFF. The CDR3 DNA sequence: TGTGCCAGCAGCTGGGGGCAGGGTTCTTACAATGAGCAGTTCTTC.

The genes are TRBV5-8 and TRBJ2-7, with 11 bases that match TRBD1. V was clipped by 10 bases and J by 2 bases; unmatched bases: 8. The CDR3 sequence is 14 residues long. Germline assignment: CDR1 SGHTS and CDR2 YDEGEE. CDR3 amino acids: CALQPGQGAYEQYF. The CDR3 DNA reads as TGTGCCTTACAACCGGGACAGGGGGCCTACGAGCAGTACTTC.

This chain links TRBV11-2 with TRBJ2-7; D is uncertain. Germline assignment: CDR1 SGHAT and CDR2 FQNNGV. The CDR3 loop spans 13 amino acids. V gave up 3 bases and J gave up 4 bases, with 10 bases separating them. The CDR3 nucleotides are TGTGCCAGCAGCTTTTGGGCTAATTACGAGCAGTACTTC. This encodes CASSFWANYEQYF.

This chain uses TRBV12-3 or TRBV12-4 with TRBJ1-2; possible D gene TRBD1, 5 bases. V was trimmed by 6 bases and J by 7 bases, leaving 15 bases between them. This CDR3 is built from 13 residues. Here the CDR3 reads CASRTDTQGGYTF. The DNA for the CDR3 is TGTGCCAGCAGAACGGATACTCAGGGTGGCTACACCTTC.

The rearrangement uses TRBV6-4 and TRBJ2-2; 11 nucleotides line up with TRBD2. V shed 6 bases and J 0 bases; nucleotides not matched to a gene: 12. CDR1 and CDR2 (germline): MRHNA, SNTAGT. This CDR3 has 19 amino acids. CDR3 loop: CASSAQLAGEFSNTGELFF. The CDR3 nucleotides read TGTGCCAGCAGCGCGCAACTAGCGGGAGAGTTCTCGAACACCGGGGAGCTGTTTTTT.

The chain combines TRBV4-2 with TRBJ2-1; 9 nucleotides line up with TRBD2. CDR3 length: 17 residues. The V segment lost 0 bases and the J segment 8 bases; nucleotides outside the gene matches: 11. CDR1 is LGHNA and CDR2 is YNFKEQ in the germline V gene. The CDR3 DNA is TGTGCCAGCAGCCAAGACGTAGCGGGAGTAGTCCCAGATGAGCAGTTCTTC. It specifies CASSQDVAGVVPDEQFF.

The V gene is TRBV18, the J gene TRBJ1-4, with D perhaps TRBD1 (6 bases). The CDR3 totals 15 residues. The V gene's germline CDR1 is KGHSH and CDR2 LQKENI. The V and J ends lost 2 bases and 0 bases respectively, with 7 bases between them. CDR3 protein: CASSPRGTTNEKLFF. For the CDR3, the DNA is TGTGCCAGCTCACCAAGGGGGACAACTAATGAAAAACTGTTTTTT. Based on the CDR3 plus reference TRBV18 and TRBJ1-4, the full variable domain is NAGVMQNPRHLVRRRGQEARLRCSPMKGHSHVYWYRQLPEEGLKFMVYLQKENIIDESGMPKERFSAEFPKEGPSILRIQQVVRGDSAAYFCASSPRGTTNEKLFFGSGTQLSVL.

This rearrangement joins TRBV19 to TRBJ1-3, with 7 bases lining up with TRBD1. The CDR3 extends over 17 amino acids. Germline trimming cut 3 bases from V and 5 bases from J; bases unmatched to any gene: 13. The germline CDR1 and CDR2 sequences are LNHDA and SQIVND (reference sequence). The CDR3 sequence: CASSMSLGQPARNTIYF. Here the CDR3 DNA reads TGTGCCAGTAGTATGTCCTTGGGACAGCCCGCCCGAAACACCATATATTTT.